This T cell receptor beta chain was profiled in a study of neurological immune-mediated disorders. This clonotype was observed at least ten times. The junction and the germline gene differ at one end; a read error may be behind it. Template-switch 5'RACE cDNA synthesis added a 10-nucleotide unique molecular identifier. Over 170 million TCR-beta sequences from 15-18 subjects came out of each sequencing run. MiXCR, run by TCRdb on the 5' RACE reads, gives a single entry per CDR3 protein. The sample holds about 49,000 distinct CDR3 sequences, under 15% seen once. The germline V gene has CDR1 SGHTA and CDR2 FQGNSA. The CDR3 totals 14 residues. Time point meaning: longitudinal time-point 2.

The source is a male donor with HTLV-1-associated myelopathy (HAM/TSP). V and J are TRBV7-2 and TRBJ1-2; possible D gene TRBD1, 6 bases. Source material: PBMCs. CDR3 in amino acids: CASTLVRGGGGYTF. DNA of the CDR3: TGTGCCAGCACCTTAGTACGGGGAGGGGGTGGCTACACCTTC.